Presented here are 22 T cell receptor beta chains from one specimen sequenced in a study of OX40 agonist ivuxolimab in advanced cancers. Produced via immunoSEQ multiplex PCR; TCRdb's table is partial and in-frame only. The sample gives approximately 78,000 clones, roughly 83% of which show up once; under 7.5% is in the top ten. The source material was CD4+ or CD8+ T cells sorted from blood, sampled in a trial of the OX40 agonist ivuxolimab. The receptor set was obtained from an adult with an advanced solid tumor such as melanoma, head and neck, liver or kidney cancer.

The sample holds a few counts of this clone. V usage is TRBV2 and J usage is TRBJ1-2; a weak D match, TRBD1 (6 bases). This CDR3 region has 14 residues. Looked up from germline, CDR1 is SNHLY and CDR2 is FYNNEI. V was pared by 6 bases and J by 7 bases, with 18 bases between. The CDR3 sequence is CASRVQGKERGYTF. In DNA, the CDR3 is TGTGCCAGCAGGGTACAGGGAAAGGAGCGTGGCTACACCTTC.

The chain uses TRBV11-2 and TRBJ2-1; D might be TRBD2 (6 bases). Germline-derived CDR1 and CDR2 are SGHAT and FQNNGV. V dropped 6 bases and J dropped 5 bases, with 17 bases sitting between them. The CDR3 contains 15 residues. The CDR3 protein is CASSTGRDLHNEQFF. The CDR3 DNA sequence: TGTGCCAGCAGTACGGGACGGGACTTGCACAATGAGCAGTTCTTC.

The chain has TRBV7-3 and TRBJ2-1; D perhaps matches TRBD1 (6 bases). V was clipped by 2 bases and J by 3 bases, with 14 bases between them. CDR3 length: 16 residues. Germline V gene data show CDR1 as SGHTA and CDR2 as FQGTGA. This chain's CDR3 is CASSLLSGRGYNEQFF. The DNA of the CDR3 is TGTGCCAGCAGCTTATTGTCCGGCAGGGGCTACAATGAGCAGTTCTTC. Full variable domain (remainder filled in from reference TRBV7-3 and TRBJ2-1): GAGVSQTPSNKVTEKGKYVELRCDPISGHTALYWYRQSLGQGPEFLIYFQGTGAADDSGLPNDRFFAVRPEGSVSTLKIQRTERGDSAVYLCASSLLSGRGYNEQFFGPGTRLTVL.

The chain combines TRBV30 with TRBJ1-3; tentative D call: TRBD1 (6 bases). The germline gives CDR1 GTSNPN, CDR2 SVGIG (reference sequence). Trimming left V 2 bases short and J 0 bases short, with 8 bases between. This CDR3 has 14 residues. The CDR3 bases are TGTGCCTGGAGTCCGGGGGCCTCTGGAAACACCATATATTTT. It encodes CAWSPGASGNTIYF.

CDR3 in DNA: TGTGCCAGCAGCCCCCGGGCTAACCGATTCGGGAACACCATATATTTT. Translation gives CASSPRANRFGNTIYF. The genes are TRBV7-2 and TRBJ1-3; D gene uncertain. V lost 5 bases to trimming and J lost 7 bases, with 21 bases between them. CDR3 length: 16 residues. Germline loops: CDR1 SGHTA, CDR2 FQGNSA.

This clone was seen once. The chain employs TRBV6-5 and TRBJ2-5; the D is unclear. Trimming stripped 5 bases from V and 5 bases from J, with 6 bases between. Germline V gene sequence: CDR1 MNHEY, CDR2 SVGAGI. This CDR3 is 11 amino acids long. CDR3 sequence (DNA): TGTGCCAGCAGTGTCCTGGAGACCCAGTACTTC. Translated: CASSVLETQYF.

On this clone itself: Other DNA sequences in the sample encode the same CDR3. The gene calls are TRBV27 and TRBJ1-6; the D is unclear. CDR3 length: 16 amino acids. Deletions cut 2 bases from V and 2 bases from J, with 10 bases between. CDR1 is MNHEY, CDR2 SMNVEV, per germline (reference sequence). Here the CDR3 reads CASSLGVGTYNSPLHF. The CDR3 DNA reads as TGTGCCAGCAGTTTAGGGGTAGGGACCTATAATTCACCCCTCCACTTT.

The chain links TRBV9 to TRBJ2-1; D gene ambiguous. Trimming removed 0 bases from V and 9 bases from J, with 13 bases in between. CDR1 SGDLS and CDR2 YYNGEE come from the germline V gene. The CDR3 totals 14 residues. The CDR3 DNA sequence: TGTGCCAGCAGCGTAGAGTGGGTTCACTTTGAGCAGTTCTTC. Its protein product is CASSVEWVHFEQFF.

The rearrangement uses TRBV7-2 and TRBJ2-1; TRBD1 might be the D (6 bases). Germline CDR1 is SGHTA and CDR2 is FQGNSA. This CDR3 spans 14 amino acids. The V end was cut by 5 bases, the J end by 6 bases, with 14 bases between. DNA of the CDR3: TGTGCCAGCAGCAATGACAGGCGTAGCAATGAGCAGTTCTTC. Translation: CASSNDRRSNEQFF.

This clone was observed a few times. This rearrangement joins TRBV19 to TRBJ1-5; tentatively, D is TRBD1 (6 bases). Trimming left V 3 bases short and J 3 bases short, with 15 bases between. The germline gives CDR1 LNHDA, CDR2 SQIVND (reference sequence). The CDR3 spans 16 residues. The CDR3 region is CASSIQQGRDNQPQHF. As DNA, the CDR3 is TGTGCCAGTAGTATCCAACAGGGCAGGGACAATCAGCCCCAGCATTTT.

The genes are TRBV29-1 and TRBJ1-4, with D unresolved. There are 13 residues in the CDR3. Trimming cost V 5 bases and J 4 bases, with 11 bases left between them. Germline V gene lookup returns CDR1 SQVTM and CDR2 ANQGSEA. Here the CDR3 reads CSVSGPINEKLFF. The CDR3 DNA is TGCAGCGTTTCCGGACCGATTAATGAAAAACTGTTTTTT.

This chain uses TRBV5-6 with TRBJ1-5; D possibly corresponds to TRBD1 (5 bases). Trimming pared 3 bases from V and 11 bases from J, leaving 24 bases between. This CDR3 has 16 residues. Germline V gene sequence: CDR1 SGHDT, CDR2 YYEEEE. CDR3 DNA sequence: TGTGCCAGCAGCTCGACCTCCGGGACGGAGGTCCAGGCCCAGCATTTT. Translation: CASSSTSGTEVQAQHF. Full variable domain (remainder filled in from reference TRBV5-6 and TRBJ1-5): DAGVTQSPTHLIKTRGQQVTLRCSPKSGHDTVSWYQQALGQGPQFIFQYYEEEERQRGNFPDRFSGHQFPNYSSELNVNALLLGDSALYLCASSSTSGTEVQAQHFGDGTRLSIL.

Details on this clone: This CDR3 is also generated by other DNA sequences in the sample. J is TRBJ1-2 and V is TRBV5-6, with TRBD1 matching 7 bases. This CDR3 comprises 14 residues. J gave up 2 bases and V 2 bases, and 3 bases lay outside the gene matches. Germline loops: CDR1 SGHDT, CDR2 YYEEEE. CDR3 sequence reads: CASSLVQGNYGYTF. The CDR3 DNA follows: TGTGCCAGCAGCTTAGTACAGGGGAACTATGGCTACACCTTC.

This clone was detected only a few times. The chain recombines TRBV29-1 with TRBJ1-1; weak D call: TRBD1 (6 bases). Trimming left V 6 bases short and J 0 bases short, with 14 bases between. Germline loops: CDR1 SQVTM, CDR2 ANQGSEA. This CDR3 region has 14 residues. CDR3 loop: CSVDRTVMNTEAFF. In DNA form, the CDR3 reads TGCAGCGTAGATAGGACAGTTATGAACACTGAAGCTTTCTTT.

The chain recombines TRBV10-1 with TRBJ2-2; D is possibly TRBD1 or TRBD2 (6 bases each). CDR3 size: 15 residues. The V gene lost 3 bases and the J gene lost 4 bases, with 12 bases spanning the gap. In germline, CDR1 is WNHNN, CDR2 SYGVQD (reference sequence). CDR3 sequence (DNA): TGCGCCAGCAGTGATTGGGGGGCGGCCACCGGGGAGCTGTTTTTT. Its translation is CASSDWGAATGELFF.

This clone was counted only a few times. The same CDR3 arises from other DNA sequences in this sample as well. V usage is TRBV11-2 and J usage is TRBJ1-4, with D maybe TRBD1 (6 bases). Trimming removed 5 bases at V and 5 bases at J, with 12 bases between. Germline V gives CDR1 SGHAT, CDR2 FQNNGV. This CDR3 comprises 14 residues. The CDR3 is CASSRGQLNEKLFF. DNA for the CDR3: TGTGCCAGCAGCCGAGGACAGCTAAATGAAAAACTGTTTTTT.

The chain combines TRBV5-1 with TRBJ1-4, with no clear D. Per the germline V gene, CDR1 is SGHRS and CDR2 is YFSETQ. This CDR3 is built from 14 residues. V lost 0 bases, J lost 8 bases, and 11 bases lay in between. The CDR3 DNA reads as TGCGCCAGCAGCTTGGAGCCTGGGAGGGAAAAACTGTTTTTT. Encoded protein: CASSLEPGREKLFF.

The chain combines TRBV6-5 with TRBJ1-1; the D is unclear. There are 14 residues in the CDR3. The germline gives CDR1 MNHEY, CDR2 SVGAGI. With 4 bases removed from V and 1 base from J, the gap between germline ends came to 10 bases. DNA for the CDR3: TGTGCCAGCAGTTCGCCAAGGGAGAACACTGAAGCTTTCTTT. Translated: CASSSPRENTEAFF.

This clone was seen a few times. The V call is TRBV30, the J call TRBJ2-1, with TRBD1 as a possible D gene (6 bases). Deletions cut 4 bases from V and 8 bases from J, with 9 bases between. CDR3 length: 11 residues. CDR1 GTSNPN and CDR2 SVGIG come from the germline V gene (reference sequence). The CDR3 is CAWTPGDEQFF. The CDR3, as DNA: TGTGCCTGGACCCCAGGGGATGAGCAGTTCTTC.

The J gene is TRBJ1-2, the V gene TRBV7-6; D is unclear. Trimming stripped 5 bases from V and 6 bases from J, with 19 bases between. CDR1 and CDR2 (germline): SGHVS, FNYEAQ. There are 15 residues in the CDR3. This CDR3 is CASSPRLMGYNGYTF. CDR3 nucleotides: TGTGCCAGCAGCCCCCGTCTAATGGGGTACAATGGCTACACCTTC.

The CDR3 spells CASSQNNNEQFF. The CDR3 region has the DNA TGTGCCAGCAGCCAAAATAACAATGAGCAGTTCTTC. V is TRBV6-6 and J is TRBJ2-1, with D hard to call. Germline loops: CDR1 MNHNY, CDR2 SVGAGI (reference sequence). Trimming cost V 6 bases and J 5 bases, with 8 bases left between them. The CDR3 spans 12 residues.

This clone was counted a few times. This sequence joins TRBV5-1 and TRBJ2-1, with 7 bases aligning to TRBD2. The CDR3 has 14 residues. The germline CDR1 and CDR2 sequences are SGHRS and YFSETQ. The V segment lost 7 bases and the J segment 2 bases; nucleotides outside the gene matches: 6. The DNA for the CDR3 is TGCGCCAGCTTTTCGGGGGGACCCTACAATGAGCAGTTCTTC. Its protein is CASFSGGPYNEQFF.